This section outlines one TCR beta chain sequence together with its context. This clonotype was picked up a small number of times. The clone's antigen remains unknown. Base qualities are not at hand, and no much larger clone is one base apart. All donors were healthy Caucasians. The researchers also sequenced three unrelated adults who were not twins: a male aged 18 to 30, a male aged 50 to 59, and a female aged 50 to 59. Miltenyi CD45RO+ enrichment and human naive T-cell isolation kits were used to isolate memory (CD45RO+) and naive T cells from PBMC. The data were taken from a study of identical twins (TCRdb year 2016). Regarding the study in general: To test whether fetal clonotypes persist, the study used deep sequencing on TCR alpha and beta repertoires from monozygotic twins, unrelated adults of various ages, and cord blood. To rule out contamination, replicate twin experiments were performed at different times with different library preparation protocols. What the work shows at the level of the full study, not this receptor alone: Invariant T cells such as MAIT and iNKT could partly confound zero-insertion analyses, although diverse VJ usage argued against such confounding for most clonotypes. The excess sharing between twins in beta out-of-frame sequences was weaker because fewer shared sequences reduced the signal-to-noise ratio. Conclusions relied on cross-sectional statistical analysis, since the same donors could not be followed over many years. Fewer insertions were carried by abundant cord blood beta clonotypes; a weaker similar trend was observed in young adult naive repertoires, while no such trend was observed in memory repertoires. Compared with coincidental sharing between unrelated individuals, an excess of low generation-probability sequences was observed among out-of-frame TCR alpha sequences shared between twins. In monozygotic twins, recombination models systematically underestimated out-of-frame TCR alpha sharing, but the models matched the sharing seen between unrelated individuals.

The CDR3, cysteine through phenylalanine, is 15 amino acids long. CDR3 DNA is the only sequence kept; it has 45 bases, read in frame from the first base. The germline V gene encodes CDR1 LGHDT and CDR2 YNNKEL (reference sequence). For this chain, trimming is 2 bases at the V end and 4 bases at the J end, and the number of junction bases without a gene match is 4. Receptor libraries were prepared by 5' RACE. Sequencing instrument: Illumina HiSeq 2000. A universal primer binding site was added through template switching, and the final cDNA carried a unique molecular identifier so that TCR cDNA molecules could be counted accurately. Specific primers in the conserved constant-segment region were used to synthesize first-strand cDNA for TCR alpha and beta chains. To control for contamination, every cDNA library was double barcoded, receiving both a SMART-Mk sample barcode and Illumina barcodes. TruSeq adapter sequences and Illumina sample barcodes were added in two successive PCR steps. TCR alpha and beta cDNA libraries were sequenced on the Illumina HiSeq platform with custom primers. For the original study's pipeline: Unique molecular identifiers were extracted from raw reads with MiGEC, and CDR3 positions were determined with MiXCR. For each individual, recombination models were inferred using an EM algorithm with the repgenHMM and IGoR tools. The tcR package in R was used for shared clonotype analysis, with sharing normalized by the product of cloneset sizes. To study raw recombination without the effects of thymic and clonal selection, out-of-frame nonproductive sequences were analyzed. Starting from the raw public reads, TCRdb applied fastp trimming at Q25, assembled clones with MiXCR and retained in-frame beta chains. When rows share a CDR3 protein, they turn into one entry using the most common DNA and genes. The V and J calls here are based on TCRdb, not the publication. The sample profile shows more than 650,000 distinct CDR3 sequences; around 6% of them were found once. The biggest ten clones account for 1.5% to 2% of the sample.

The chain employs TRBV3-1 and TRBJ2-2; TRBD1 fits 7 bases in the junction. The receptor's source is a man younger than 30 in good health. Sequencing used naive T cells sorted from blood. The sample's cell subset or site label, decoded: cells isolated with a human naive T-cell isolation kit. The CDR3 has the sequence CASSQRGQGTGELFF. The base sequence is TGTGCCAGCAGCCAAAGGGGGCAGGGCACCGGGGAGCTGTTTTTT.